The clone carrying this T cell receptor (beta chain) has a single count. This entry is derived from a study of blood T cell repertoires in COVID-19. Study overall: Both acute and convalescent COVID-19 samples were obtained from the United States, Italy and Spain.

Trimming removed 4 bases at V and 5 bases at J, with 16 bases between. Germline values: CDR1 SGHRS, CDR2 YFSETQ. The CDR3 is 15 amino acids. Original processing methods: How many nucleated cells were present was estimated from reference gene primer amplification. Sequencing was performed with immunoSEQ multiplex PCR; in TCRdb, only in-frame clones are kept and a portion is missing. The V and J calls and clone size were taken over from that table, and D and trimming were inferred from the DNA. The profile shows roughly 300,000 clones, approximately 91% of them singletons. The rearrangement uses TRBV5-1 and TRBJ1-5; TRBD1 might be the D (5 bases). The specimen was PBMCs or T cells enriched from blood (not recorded which). This sequence was found in a woman in her forties with acute COVID-19. The CDR3 spells CASSSSGSRDQPQHF. The CDR3 DNA reads TGCGCCAGCAGCAGCTCAGGGTCTCGGGATCAGCCCCAGCATTTT.